The clone carrying this T cell receptor (beta chain) was seen a handful of times. Its antigen remains unknown. These data are taken from a study of beta chain features in type 1 diabetes. Trimming at V came to 2 bases and at J to 3 bases, leaving 1 base not matched to a gene. CDR3 length equals 14 residues. Germline CDR1 SGHDN, CDR2 FVKESK. Study findings and constraints: TCRB CDR3s were moderately but significantly shorter in Type 1 diabetes patients in all four CD4+ subsets.

cDNA synthesis used the whole RNA isolate, giving expressed TCRB sequences. The table came from immunoSEQ multiplex PCR; TCRdb's copy has only in-frame clones and leaves some out. This sample has over 600,000 clones; 9.5% to 15% occur once, and the top ten carry more than 0.1%. The chain uses TRBV14 and TRBJ2-7; 10 bases are a match to TRBD1. The origin of this receptor is a man in his thirties or forties with type 1 diabetes. The sample taken for sequencing was naive CD4+ T cells from blood. As DNA, the CDR3 is TGTGCCAGCAGCCAATGGACAGGGGGCTACGAGCAGTACTTC. This sequence encodes CASSQWTGGYEQYF.